One and the same sample provided the 19 T cell receptor beta chains below, sequenced in a study of T cell responses to AZD1222 COVID-19 vaccine. The data were produced by immunoSEQ multiplex PCR, yet TCRdb's version contains in-frame clones alone and is incomplete. The sample includes 83,000 or so clones, around nine tenths of them seen just once. The source material was peripheral blood, sampled on day 0 of MenACWY control vaccination. These receptors all come from an adult in good health.

This chain joins TRBV11-2 and TRBJ1-5; D unresolved. V lost 0 bases to trimming and J lost 7 bases, with 13 bases between them. This CDR3 has 15 residues. CDR1 and CDR2 (germline): SGHAT, FQNNGV. CDR3 DNA sequence: TGTGCCAGCAGCTTAGATTTGTTCGCCGTCCAGCCCCAGCATTTT. This translates into CASSLDLFAVQPQHF.

The chain links TRBV6-5 to TRBJ1-4; no reliable D call. This CDR3 contains 14 residues. Trimming shortened V by 6 bases and J by 8 bases, and 16 bases separated the two germline ends. The germline CDR1 and CDR2 sequences are MNHEY and SVGAGI. Here the CDR3 DNA reads TGTGCCAGCAGCCAACGTGGGGTTCGAGAAAAACTGTTTTTT. It is translated as CASSQRGVREKLFF.

This rearrangement joins TRBV6-5 to TRBJ2-2; D ambiguous. In germline, CDR1 is MNHEY, CDR2 SVGAGI. This CDR3 has 12 amino acids. Trimming stripped 3 bases from V and 6 bases from J, with 5 bases between. The CDR3 sequence: CASSYLSGELFF. Here the CDR3 DNA reads TGTGCCAGCAGTTATTTATCCGGGGAGCTGTTTTTT.

The rearrangement uses TRBV5-1 and TRBJ2-2; 7 bases are shared with TRBD2. Germline CDR1 and CDR2: SGHRS and YFSETQ. V gave up 1 base and J gave up 1 base; unmatched junction bases: 4. This CDR3 comprises 16 residues. The CDR3 DNA sequence: TGCGCCAGCAGCTTGATTCCGGGAGGGAACACCGGGGAGCTGTTTTTT. Protein sequence: CASSLIPGGNTGELFF.

V gene TRBV19 combines with J gene TRBJ1-2, with unresolved D. V lost 3 bases and J 8 bases, leaving 7 bases between the germline ends. The germline V gene encodes CDR1 LNHDA and CDR2 SQIVND (reference sequence). The CDR3 consists of 11 residues. Here the CDR3 DNA reads TGTGCCAGTAGTATGAGGCGGGGCTACACCTTC. Translating it yields CASSMRRGYTF.

This rearrangement joins TRBV6-2 or TRBV6-3 to TRBJ1-1; D is unresolved. The CDR3 is 14 residues long. V dropped 4 bases and J dropped 2 bases, with 11 bases sitting between them. Germline-derived CDR1 and CDR2 are MNHEY and SVGEGT. This CDR3 reads CASSLPPGNTEAFF. The CDR3 nucleotides read TGTGCCAGCAGTTTACCGCCGGGCAACACTGAAGCTTTCTTT.

V gene TRBV11-2 combines with J gene TRBJ1-5; D might be TRBD1 (5 bases). The germline V gene has CDR1 SGHAT and CDR2 FQNNGV. This CDR3 comprises 16 residues. Trimming stripped 5 bases from V and 2 bases from J, with 16 bases between. CDR3 region: CASSLGGYLGNQPQHF. The DNA for the CDR3 is TGTGCCAGCAGCCTGGGGGGATATCTCGGCAATCAGCCCCAGCATTTT.

CDR3 DNA: TGTGCCAGCAGTGCAGGTATTGGGGGGGGAACTGAAGCTTTCTTT. This gives the protein CASSAGIGGGTEAFF. This chain uses TRBV27 with TRBJ1-1; TRBD1 is a possible D gene (5 bases). V lost 5 bases and J 5 bases, leaving 18 bases between the germline ends. Germline V gene sequence: CDR1 MNHEY, CDR2 SMNVEV (reference sequence). This CDR3 has 15 amino acids.

V usage is TRBV27 and J usage is TRBJ2-3; possibly TRBD2 for D (5 bases). The CDR3 is made up of 16 amino acids. Germline CDR1 and CDR2: MNHEY and SMNVEV (reference sequence). Trimming took 3 bases from V and 0 from J, leaving 13 bases between them. CDR3 region: CASSFTSRLSTDTQYF. In DNA form, the CDR3 reads TGTGCCAGCAGTTTTACTAGTCGGCTAAGCACAGATACGCAGTATTTT.

V and J are TRBV5-1 and TRBJ1-6; D remains unclear. CDR1 SGHRS and CDR2 YFSETQ come from the germline V gene. V gave up 0 bases and J gave up 2 bases, with 6 bases separating them. The CDR3 loop spans 15 amino acids. The CDR3 sequence is CASSLEAAYNSPLHF. For the CDR3, the DNA is TGCGCCAGCAGCTTGGAGGCAGCCTATAATTCACCCCTCCACTTT.

This chain connects TRBV18 to TRBJ1-1, with unresolved D. With 2 bases removed from V and 1 base from J, the gap between germline ends came to 8 bases. The length of the CDR3 is 14 residues. Germline V gene data show CDR1 as KGHSH and CDR2 as LQKENI. The CDR3 DNA sequence: TGTGCCAGCTCACCATTAAAGGGGAACACTGAAGCTTTCTTT. It is translated as CASSPLKGNTEAFF. The variable domain in full, with the rest retrieved from reference TRBV18 and TRBJ1-1, is NAGVMQNPRHLVRRRGQEARLRCSPMKGHSHVYWYRQLPEEGLKFMVYLQKENIIDESGMPKERFSAEFPKEGPSILRIQQVVRGDSAAYFCASSPLKGNTEAFFGQGTRLTVV.

This chain links TRBV30 with TRBJ2-7; TRBD1 is a possible D gene (5 bases). V dropped 4 bases and J dropped 3 bases, with 13 bases sitting between them. The CDR3 length is 13 residues. Germline V gene data show CDR1 as GTSNPN and CDR2 as SVGIG (reference sequence). CDR3: CAWTADNHYEQYF. The CDR3 DNA follows: TGTGCCTGGACCGCGGACAACCACTACGAGCAGTACTTC.

This chain joins TRBV15 and TRBJ1-5; 7 bases align to TRBD1. CDR3 size: 14 residues. Trimming removed 9 bases from V and 0 bases from J; junction bases left unmatched: 5. Germline-derived CDR1 and CDR2 are LNHNV and YYDKDF (reference sequence). The CDR3 reads CATNRGNSNQPQHF. The CDR3 bases are TGTGCCACAAACAGGGGCAATAGCAATCAGCCCCAGCATTTT.

DNA for the CDR3: TGCAGCGTTCAGGTCAACTATGGCTACACCTTC. This sequence encodes CSVQVNYGYTF. V usage is TRBV29-1 and J usage is TRBJ1-2; D call uncertain. Per the germline V gene, CDR1 is SQVTM and CDR2 is ANQGSEA. The V and J ends lost 5 bases and 2 bases respectively, with 6 bases between them. This CDR3 is built from 11 residues.

This chain uses TRBV10-1 with TRBJ2-7, with 9 bases aligning to TRBD1. The V gene's germline CDR1 is WNHNN and CDR2 SYGVQD (reference sequence). The ends lost 5 bases at V and 4 bases at J; junction bases unmatched: 9. CDR3 length equals 15 residues. The CDR3 spells CASSQDGTGIYEQYF. The CDR3 coding sequence is TGCGCCAGCAGTCAGGACGGGACAGGGATTTACGAGCAGTACTTC.

The table lists this clone with a few counts. The chain carries TRBV28 and TRBJ1-2; D might be TRBD1 (5 bases). Germline lookup yields CDR1 MDHEN and CDR2 SYDVKM. CDR3 length: 13 amino acids. Trimming left V 4 bases short and J 5 bases short, with 11 bases between. In DNA form, the CDR3 reads TGTGCCAGCAGTTATTCGGACATGTATGGCTACACCTTC. It yields the protein CASSYSDMYGYTF.

Regarding this clone: The same CDR3 can be traced to other DNA sequences in this sample. This chain connects TRBV5-1 to TRBJ1-1, with 7 nucleotides matching TRBD1. The V gene end was trimmed by 4 bases and the J gene end by 1 base; junction bases not matched to a gene: 4. The CDR3 loop spans 14 amino acids. Per the germline V gene, CDR1 is SGHRS and CDR2 is YFSETQ. DNA for the CDR3: TGCGCCAGCAGCCTAGGGGGCGGGAACACTGAAGCTTTCTTT. Its translation is CASSLGGGNTEAFF.

The CDR3 reads CASRTSGGTDTQYF. The CDR3 bases are TGTGCCAGTCGGACTAGCGGGGGCACAGATACGCAGTATTTT. The chain employs TRBV6-5 and TRBJ2-3, with 12 bases lining up with TRBD2. Trimming took 9 bases from V and 1 from J; bases not matched to a gene: 2. The CDR3 is 14 residues long. In germline, CDR1 is MNHEY, CDR2 SVGAGI.

V is TRBV7-2 and J is TRBJ2-1; 14 bases agree with TRBD2. The CDR3 is 17 amino acids. J was trimmed by 4 bases and V by 5 bases; bases with no gene match: 7. Looked up from germline, CDR1 is SGHTA and CDR2 is FQGNSA. Here the CDR3 DNA reads TGTGCCAGCAGCCGGACTAGCGGGAGGTCAGCATACAATGAGCAGTTCTTC. This sequence encodes CASSRTSGRSAYNEQFF.